Listed here is a single T cell receptor (beta chain). What it binds is unknown. The sample belongs to a study of shared clonotypes between healthy human individuals. Points from the study as a whole: Read depth was anticipated to influence clonotype sharing among donors. Depth was large, yet rarefaction showed that sorted-subset sequencing was incomplete.

Data came from immunoSEQ multiplex PCR; TCRdb stores just in-frame clones and leaves some out. The sample consists of hundreds of thousands of clones, around 74% of them appearing once. The CDR3 totals 16 residues. Trimming at V came to 0 bases and at J to 6 bases, leaving 7 bases not matched to a gene. Germline CDR1 reads SGHAT; CDR2 reads FQNNGV. Sequencing used memory CD4+ T cells sorted from blood. Noted subset: CD45RA-negative fraction. This sequence joins TRBV11-2 and TRBJ2-3, with 9 bases that match TRBD2. The clonotype originates from a woman aged 30 to 39 in good health. The CDR3 is CASSLDLRGRGDTQYF. Written as DNA, the CDR3 is TGTGCCAGCAGCTTAGATCTTCGCGGGAGGGGGGATACGCAGTATTTT.